This T cell receptor (beta chain) comes out of a study of blood T cell repertoires in COVID-19. Study context: Sample material is recorded as cDNA or gDNA derived from T cells, B-cell-depleted T cells, or PBMCs.

As processed by the authors: Researchers report that nucleated cell counts were estimated from reference gene primer amplification. Some clones are missing from TCRdb's copy, which holds only in-frame ones; the method was immunoSEQ multiplex PCR. For V, J and clone size, that table is used; D and trimming come from the DNA. This sample carries 150,000 to 200,000 clones, roughly nine tenths of them seen once, and the ten largest clones take approximately 2.1%. This CDR3 has 15 amino acids. V was pared by 0 bases and J by 8 bases, with 15 bases between. CDR1 is SGDLS and CDR2 is YYNGEE in the germline V gene.

The specimen sequenced was peripheral blood. This chain connects TRBV9 to TRBJ2-1, with D perhaps matching TRBD2 (6 bases). The sequence came from a man between 65 and 85 years old with active or convalescent COVID-19. The DNA of the CDR3 is TGTGCCAGCAGCGTAGTGGGACTGCGGTCGGATGAGCAGTTCTTC. Its protein is CASSVVGLRSDEQFF.